Listed here are 8 T cell receptor beta chains from one sample, sequenced in a study of Ad26.COV2.S vaccination and SARS-CoV-2 variants. As for treatment: some 20 received Ad26.COV2.S at low or high dose, single or two shots; about 5 received placebo; per-sample allocation not given. Collection of samples fell on day 63 after the first vaccine or placebo injection. This table comes from immunoSEQ multiplex PCR, and its TCRdb copy is limited to in-frame clones, with some not included. The sample holds approximately 360,000 clones; 83% are singletons and the top ten take approximately 7%. Specimen: peripheral blood, collected in a trial of Ad26.COV2.S vaccine versus placebo. The receptors shown here come from a person aged 18 to 59 who received the Ad26.COV2.S COVID-19 vaccine or a placebo.

The chain recombines TRBV11-3 with TRBJ2-1, with a possible D match to TRBD2 (5 bases). V was clipped by 8 bases and J by 2 bases, with 13 bases between them. The CDR3 runs to 14 residues. The germline CDR1 and CDR2 sequences are SGHNT and YENEEA. CDR3 bases: TGTGCCAGCTCCTTCCGGGGTACCTACAATGAGCAGTTCTTC. Translating it yields CASSFRGTYNEQFF.

The chain employs TRBV5-1 and TRBJ2-5; D gene uncertain. This CDR3 region has 15 residues. The germline CDR1 and CDR2 sequences are SGHRS and YFSETQ. With 0 bases removed from V and 5 bases from J, the gap between germline ends came to 14 bases. The CDR3 spells CASSLVNAQGETQYF. CDR3 in DNA: TGCGCCAGCAGCTTGGTGAATGCCCAAGGGGAGACCCAGTACTTC.

CDR3 sequence reads: CASSYPTSSPKGFVYEQYF. CDR3 bases: TGTGCCAGCAGTTACCCGACCTCTTCTCCGAAGGGTTTCGTCTACGAGCAGTACTTC. This rearrangement joins TRBV6-7 to TRBJ2-7; no firm D call. TRBV6-7 is placed among ORFs of uncertain function. The CDR3 runs 19 residues. Trimming removed 2 bases at V and 3 bases at J, with 26 bases between.

The gene calls are TRBV7-9 and TRBJ1-2; possibly TRBD1 for D (6 bases). V was trimmed by 1 base and J by 8 bases, leaving 14 bases between them. The germline gives CDR1 SEHNR, CDR2 FQNEAQ (reference sequence). CDR3 length equals 14 residues. DNA for the CDR3: TGTGCCAGCAGCTTAGGATGGGGGGCGGACGGCTACACCTTC. It codes for CASSLGWGADGYTF.

The V call is TRBV14, the J call TRBJ2-5; D possibly corresponds to TRBD2 (6 bases). The V gene's germline CDR1 is SGHDN and CDR2 FVKESK. The ends were cut back, 1 base at V and 5 bases at J, with 14 bases in the middle. This CDR3 has 15 residues. The DNA of the CDR3 is TGTGCCAGCAGCCAAGTGGGTCGGGGGATGGAGACCCAGTACTTC. This encodes CASSQVGRGMETQYF.

The chain links TRBV5-4 to TRBJ2-2, with no clear D. Germline V gene sequence: CDR1 SGHNT, CDR2 YYREEE (reference sequence). Trimming shortened V by 0 bases and J by 7 bases, and 13 bases separated the two germline ends. This CDR3 is built from 15 residues. The CDR3 spells CASSLVSGLGGELFF. DNA of the CDR3: TGTGCCAGCAGCTTGGTCTCAGGATTGGGCGGGGAGCTGTTTTTT.

Points on this clone: Other nucleotide sequences in the sample specify the same CDR3. V gene TRBV5-1 combines with J gene TRBJ1-3; D unclear. The CDR3 contains 13 residues. V was clipped by 2 bases and J by 3 bases, with 6 bases between them. Germline CDR1 is SGHRS and CDR2 is YFSETQ. In DNA, the CDR3 is TGCGCCAGCAGCTTAGGTAGTGGAAACACCATATATTTT. Translating it yields CASSLGSGNTIYF. Variable domain in full (rest from reference TRBV5-1 and TRBJ1-3): KAGVTQTPRYLIKTRGQQVTLSCSPISGHRSVSWYQQTPGQGLQFLFEYFSETQRNKGNFPGRFSGRQFSNSRSEMNVSTLELGDSALYLCASSLGSGNTIYFGEGSWLTVV.

This chain links TRBV6-2 or TRBV6-3 with TRBJ1-2, with D maybe TRBD1 (5 bases). The CDR3 is made up of 14 amino acids. V gave up 5 bases and J gave up 4 bases, with 14 bases separating them. Germline V gene data show CDR1 as MNHEY and CDR2 as SVGEGT. The CDR3 region has the DNA TGTGCCAGCAGTCTGCTCCGGGACCTCTATGGCTACACCTTC. It encodes CASSLLRDLYGYTF.